The rows below give T cell receptor beta chains drawn from one sample of a study of blood T cells in healthy people across ages. TCRdb reanalysed the 5' RACE reads using MiXCR and keeps one entry per CDR3 protein. The sample lists some 1.4 million distinct CDR3 sequences; approximately 42% were seen once. The sequenced material came from blood. Receptors originate from a woman aged 18-29 years in good health. Both conserved end residues are part of each CDR3.

TRBJ1-1 | TRBV14 | CASSLRDRVTFTEAFF
TRBJ2-5 | TRBV28 | CASSVSNQETQYF
TRBJ1-5 | TRBV18 | CASSPSEDQPQHF
TRBJ1-1 | TRBV4-1 | CASSQVSANTEAFF
TRBJ1-1 | TRBV6-5 | CASRPGQGARAFF
TRBJ1-4 | TRBV9 | CASSVGSGAINEKLFF
TRBJ1-1 | TRBV3-1 | CASSQGSGAMNTEAFF
TRBJ1-1 | TRBV18 | CASSPGQVGTEAFF
. | TRBV9 | CASSVDSSYNEQYF
TRBJ1-2 | TRBV10-1 | CASSEDTNYGYTF
TRBJ2-3 | TRBV20-1 | CSAREGSPHVPQYF
TRBJ2-7 | TRBV11-2 | CASSLGGGGGSYEQYF
. | TRBV4-1 | CASSHDSGNTYEQYF
. | TRBV27 | CASSKAPEGEQYF
TRBJ2-1 | TRBV6-5 | CASSYSGEGDYNEQFF
TRBJ1-1 | TRBV7-9 | CASSLARGYRLNTEAFF
TRBJ2-1 | TRBV10-3 | CAISELVGVMQFF
TRBJ2-7 | TRBV20-1 | CSAIGTQRSYEQYF
TRBJ2-7 | TRBV12-3/TRBV12-4 | CASSLAGSFDEQYF
TRBJ2-1 | TRBV20-1 | CSARLGLGYNEQFF
TRBJ1-1 | TRBV12-3/TRBV12-4 | CASSSNRGEAFF
TRBJ1-5 | TRBV6-1 | CASRPGRDGNQPQHF
TRBJ2-1 | TRBV20-1 | CSATGTSRYNEQFF
TRBJ1-6 | TRBV6-1 | CASSEAYSPLHF
TRBJ1-6 | TRBV27 | CASSSQGTGHSPLHF
. | TRBV30 | CAWSVGGSTNEQYF
TRBJ2-3 | TRBV20-1 | CSARPSGARTDTQYF
TRBJ1-4 | TRBV27 | CASSFLASGEKLFF